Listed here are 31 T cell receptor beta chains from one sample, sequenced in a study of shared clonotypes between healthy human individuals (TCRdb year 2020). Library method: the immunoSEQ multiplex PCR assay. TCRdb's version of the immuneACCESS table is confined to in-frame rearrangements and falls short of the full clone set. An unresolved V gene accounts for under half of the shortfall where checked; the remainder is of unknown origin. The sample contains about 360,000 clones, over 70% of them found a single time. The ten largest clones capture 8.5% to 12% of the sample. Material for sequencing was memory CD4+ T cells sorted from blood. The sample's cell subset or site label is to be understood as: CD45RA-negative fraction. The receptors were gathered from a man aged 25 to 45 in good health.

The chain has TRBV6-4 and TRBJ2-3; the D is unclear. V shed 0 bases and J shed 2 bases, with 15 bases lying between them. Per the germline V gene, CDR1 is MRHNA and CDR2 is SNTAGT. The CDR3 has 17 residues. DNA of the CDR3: TGTGCCAGCAGTGACTCCCCAGTGAATATGGACACAGATACGCAGTATTTT. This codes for CASSDSPVNMDTDTQYF.

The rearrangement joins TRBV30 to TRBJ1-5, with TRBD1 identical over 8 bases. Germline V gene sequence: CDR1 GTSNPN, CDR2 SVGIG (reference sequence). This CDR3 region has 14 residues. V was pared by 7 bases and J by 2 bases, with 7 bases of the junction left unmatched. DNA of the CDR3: TGTGCCTCGGGCGTGACAGGGGGCAATCAGCCCCAGCATTTT. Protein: CASGVTGGNQPQHF.

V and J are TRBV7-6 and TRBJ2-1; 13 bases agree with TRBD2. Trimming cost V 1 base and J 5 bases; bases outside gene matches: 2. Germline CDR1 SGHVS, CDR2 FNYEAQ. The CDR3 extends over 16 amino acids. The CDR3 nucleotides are TGTGCCAGCAGCTTAGAGGGACTAGCGGGGAACAATGAGCAGTTCTTC. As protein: CASSLEGLAGNNEQFF.

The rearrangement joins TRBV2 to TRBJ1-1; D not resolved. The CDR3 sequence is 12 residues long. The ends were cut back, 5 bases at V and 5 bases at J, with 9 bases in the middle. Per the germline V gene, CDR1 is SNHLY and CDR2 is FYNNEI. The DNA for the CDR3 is TGTGCCAGCAGTCTTGTTGGGACTGAAGCTTTCTTT. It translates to CASSLVGTEAFF. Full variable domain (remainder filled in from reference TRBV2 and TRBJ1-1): EPEVTQTPSHQVTQMGQEVILRCVPISNHLYFYWYRQILGQKVEFLVSFYNNEISEKSEIFDDQFSVERPDGSNFTLKIRSTKLEDSAMYFCASSLVGTEAFFGQGTRLTVV.

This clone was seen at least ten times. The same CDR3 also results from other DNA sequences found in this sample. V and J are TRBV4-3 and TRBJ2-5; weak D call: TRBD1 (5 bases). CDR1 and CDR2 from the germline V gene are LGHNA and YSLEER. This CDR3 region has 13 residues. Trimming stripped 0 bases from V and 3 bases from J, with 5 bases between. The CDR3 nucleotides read TGCGCCAGCAGCCAAGACAGGGAAGAGACCCAGTACTTC. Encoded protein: CASSQDREETQYF.

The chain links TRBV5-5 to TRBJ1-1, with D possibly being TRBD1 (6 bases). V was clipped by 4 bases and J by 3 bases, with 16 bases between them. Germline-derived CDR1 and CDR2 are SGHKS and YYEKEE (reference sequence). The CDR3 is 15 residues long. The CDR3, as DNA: TGTGCCAGCAGCACCCCCCGACAGGTTCACACTGAAGCTTTCTTT. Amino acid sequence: CASSTPRQVHTEAFF.

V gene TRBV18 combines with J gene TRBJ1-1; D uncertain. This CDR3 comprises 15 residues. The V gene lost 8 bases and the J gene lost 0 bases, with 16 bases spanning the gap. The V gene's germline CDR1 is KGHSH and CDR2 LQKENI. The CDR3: CASPPSGLMNTEAFF. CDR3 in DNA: TGTGCCAGCCCGCCCTCAGGACTCATGAACACTGAAGCTTTCTTT.

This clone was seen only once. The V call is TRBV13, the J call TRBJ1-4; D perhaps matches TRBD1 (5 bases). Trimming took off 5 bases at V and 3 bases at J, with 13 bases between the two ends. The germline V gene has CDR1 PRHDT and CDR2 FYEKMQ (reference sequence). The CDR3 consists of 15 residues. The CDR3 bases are TGTGCCAGCAGCCACGGACCGGGGGCTAATGAAAAACTGTTTTTT. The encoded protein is CASSHGPGANEKLFF.

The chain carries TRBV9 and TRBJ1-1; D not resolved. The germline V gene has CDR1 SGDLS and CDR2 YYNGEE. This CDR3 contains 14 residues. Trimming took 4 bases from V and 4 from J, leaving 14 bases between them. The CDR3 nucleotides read TGTGCCAGCAGCCTAAGGACCCTGGGCACTGAAGCTTTCTTT. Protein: CASSLRTLGTEAFF.

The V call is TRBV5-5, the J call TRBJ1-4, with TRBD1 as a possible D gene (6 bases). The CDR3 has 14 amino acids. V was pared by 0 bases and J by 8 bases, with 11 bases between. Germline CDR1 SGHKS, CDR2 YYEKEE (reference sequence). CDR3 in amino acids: CASSLGDIGEKLFF. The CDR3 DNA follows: TGTGCCAGCAGCTTGGGGGACATAGGAGAAAAACTGTTTTTT.

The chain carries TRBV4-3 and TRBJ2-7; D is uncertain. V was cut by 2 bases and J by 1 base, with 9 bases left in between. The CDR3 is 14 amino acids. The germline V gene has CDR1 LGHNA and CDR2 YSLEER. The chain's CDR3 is CASSQSDLSYEQYF. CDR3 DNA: TGCGCCAGCAGCCAATCAGATTTGTCCTACGAGCAGTACTTC.

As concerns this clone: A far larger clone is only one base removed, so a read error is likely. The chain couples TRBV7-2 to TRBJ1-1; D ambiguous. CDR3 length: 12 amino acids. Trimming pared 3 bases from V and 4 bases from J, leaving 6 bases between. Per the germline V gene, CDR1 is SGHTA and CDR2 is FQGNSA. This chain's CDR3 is CASSLGSTEAFF. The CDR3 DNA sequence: TGTGCCAGCAGCTTGGGAAGCACTGAAGCTTTCTTT.

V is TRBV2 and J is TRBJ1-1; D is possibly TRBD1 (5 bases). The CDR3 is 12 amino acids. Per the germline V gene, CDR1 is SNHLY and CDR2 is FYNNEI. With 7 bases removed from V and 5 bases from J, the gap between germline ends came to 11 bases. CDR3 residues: CASKGQGTEAFF. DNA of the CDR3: TGTGCCAGCAAGGGGCAGGGTACTGAAGCTTTCTTT.

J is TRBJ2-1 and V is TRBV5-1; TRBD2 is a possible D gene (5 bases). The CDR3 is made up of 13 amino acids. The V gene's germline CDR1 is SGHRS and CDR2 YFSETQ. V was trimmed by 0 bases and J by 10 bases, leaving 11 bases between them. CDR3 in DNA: TGCGCCAGCAGCTTGGCAGAGGGCAGAGAGCAGTTCTTC. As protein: CASSLAEGREQFF.

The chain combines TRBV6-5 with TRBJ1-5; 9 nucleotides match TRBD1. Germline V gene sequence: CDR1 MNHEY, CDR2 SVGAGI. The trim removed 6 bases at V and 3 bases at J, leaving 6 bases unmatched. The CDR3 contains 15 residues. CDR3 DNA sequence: TGTGCCAGCAGCAAAACAGGGGGCTACAATCAGCCCCAGCATTTT. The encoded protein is CASSKTGGYNQPQHF.

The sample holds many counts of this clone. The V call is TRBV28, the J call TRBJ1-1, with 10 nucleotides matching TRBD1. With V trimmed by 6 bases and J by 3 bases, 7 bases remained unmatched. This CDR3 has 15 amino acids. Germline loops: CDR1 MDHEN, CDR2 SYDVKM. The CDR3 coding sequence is TGTGCCAGCAGGCCCGACAGGGGGCGATACACTGAAGCTTTCTTT. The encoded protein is CASRPDRGRYTEAFF.

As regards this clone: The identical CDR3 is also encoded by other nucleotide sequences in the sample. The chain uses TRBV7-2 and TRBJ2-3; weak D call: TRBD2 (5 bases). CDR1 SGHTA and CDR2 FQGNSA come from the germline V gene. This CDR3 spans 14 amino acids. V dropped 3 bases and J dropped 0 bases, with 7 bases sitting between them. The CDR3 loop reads CASSLDSSTDTQYF. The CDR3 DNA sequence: TGTGCCAGCAGCTTGGACTCTAGCACAGATACGCAGTATTTT.

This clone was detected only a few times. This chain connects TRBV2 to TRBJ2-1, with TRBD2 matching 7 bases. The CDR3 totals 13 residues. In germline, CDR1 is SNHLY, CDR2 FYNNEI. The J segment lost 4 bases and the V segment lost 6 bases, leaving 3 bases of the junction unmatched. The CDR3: CASRPSGYNEQFF. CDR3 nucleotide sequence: TGTGCCAGCAGGCCTAGCGGATACAATGAGCAGTTCTTC.

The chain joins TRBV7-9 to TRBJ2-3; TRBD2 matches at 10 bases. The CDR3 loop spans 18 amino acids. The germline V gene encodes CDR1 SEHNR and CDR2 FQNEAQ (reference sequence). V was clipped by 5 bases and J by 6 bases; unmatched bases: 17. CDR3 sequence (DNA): TGTGCCAGCAGCGACTGGGGCAGCGGGAGGGCTAGCCTCGATACGCAGTATTTT. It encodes CASSDWGSGRASLDTQYF.

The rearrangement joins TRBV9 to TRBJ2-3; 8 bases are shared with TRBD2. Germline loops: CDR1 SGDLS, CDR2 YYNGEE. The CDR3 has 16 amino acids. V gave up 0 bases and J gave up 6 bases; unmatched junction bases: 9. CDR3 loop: CASSVDGSGVGDTQYF. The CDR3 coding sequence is TGTGCCAGCAGCGTAGATGGTAGCGGGGTGGGGGATACGCAGTATTTT.

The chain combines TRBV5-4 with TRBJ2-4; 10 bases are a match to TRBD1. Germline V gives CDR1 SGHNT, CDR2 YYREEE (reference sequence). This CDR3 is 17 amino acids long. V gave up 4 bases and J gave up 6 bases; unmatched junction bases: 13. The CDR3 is CASSRGQGRQEGNIQYF. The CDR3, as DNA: TGTGCCAGCAGCAGGGGACAGGGGCGCCAAGAAGGAAACATTCAGTACTTC.

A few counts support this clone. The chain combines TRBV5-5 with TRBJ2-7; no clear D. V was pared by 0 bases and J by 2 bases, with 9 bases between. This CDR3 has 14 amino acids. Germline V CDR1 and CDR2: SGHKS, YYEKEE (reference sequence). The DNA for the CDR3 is TGTGCCAGCAGCTTGGTCCTGGACCCCTACGAGCAGTACTTC. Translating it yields CASSLVLDPYEQYF.

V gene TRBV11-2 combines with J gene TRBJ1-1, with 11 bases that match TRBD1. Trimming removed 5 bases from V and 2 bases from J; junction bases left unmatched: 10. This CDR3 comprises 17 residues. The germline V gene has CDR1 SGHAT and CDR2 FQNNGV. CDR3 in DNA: TGTGCCAGCAGCCCCCGGGACAGGGGGGCCCTAAACACTGAAGCTTTCTTT. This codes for CASSPRDRGALNTEAFF. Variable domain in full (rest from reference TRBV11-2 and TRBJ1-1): EAGVAQSPRYKIIEKRQSVAFWCNPISGHATLYWYQQILGQGPKLLIQFQNNGVVDDSQLPKDRFSAERLKGVDSTLKIQPAKLEDSAVYLCASSPRDRGALNTEAFFGQGTRLTVV.

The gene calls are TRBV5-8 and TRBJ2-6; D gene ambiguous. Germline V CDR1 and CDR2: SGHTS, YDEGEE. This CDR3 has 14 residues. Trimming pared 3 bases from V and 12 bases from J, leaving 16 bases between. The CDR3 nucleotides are TGTGCCAGCAGCTCCACCCCAAAGTCTAGCGTCCTGACTTTC. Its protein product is CASSSTPKSSVLTF.

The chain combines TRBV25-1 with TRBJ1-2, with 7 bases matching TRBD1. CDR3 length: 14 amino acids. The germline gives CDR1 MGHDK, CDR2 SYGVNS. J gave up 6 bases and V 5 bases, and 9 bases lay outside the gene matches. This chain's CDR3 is CASSSSGRGHGYTF. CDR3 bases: TGTGCCAGCAGTTCCTCGGGAAGGGGGCATGGCTACACCTTC.

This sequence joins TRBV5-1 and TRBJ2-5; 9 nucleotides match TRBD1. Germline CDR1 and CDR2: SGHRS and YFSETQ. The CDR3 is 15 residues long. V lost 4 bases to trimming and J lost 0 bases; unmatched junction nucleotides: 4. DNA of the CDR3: TGCGCCAGCAGCAAGGGACAGGGAGACCAAGAGACCCAGTACTTC. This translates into CASSKGQGDQETQYF.

The CDR3 reads CASSYNRVYGYTF. For the CDR3, the DNA is TGTGCCAGCAGCTATAACAGGGTTTATGGCTACACCTTC. The chain joins TRBV5-4 to TRBJ1-2; D is perhaps TRBD1 (6 bases). This CDR3 region has 13 residues. CDR1 SGHNT and CDR2 YYREEE come from the germline V gene (reference sequence). Trimming cost V 3 bases and J 5 bases, with 11 bases left between them. Based on the CDR3 plus reference TRBV5-4 and TRBJ1-2, the full variable domain is ETGVTQSPTHLIKTRGQQVTLRCSSQSGHNTVSWYQQALGQGPQFIFQYYREEENGRGNFPPRFSGLQFPNYSSELNVNALELDDSALYLCASSYNRVYGYTFGSGTRLTVV.

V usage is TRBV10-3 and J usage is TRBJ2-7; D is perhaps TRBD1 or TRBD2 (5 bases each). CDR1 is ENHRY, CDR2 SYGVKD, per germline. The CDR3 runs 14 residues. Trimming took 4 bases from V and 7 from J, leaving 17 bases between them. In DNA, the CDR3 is TGTGCCATCAGTGTAACCCCTGAGGGGTCGGAGCAGTACTTC. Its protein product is CAISVTPEGSEQYF.

This CDR3 is CASSARPGTRGSTDTQYF. CDR3 nucleotides: TGTGCCAGCAGCGCAAGACCCGGGACTAGAGGAAGCACAGATACGCAGTATTTT. The V call is TRBV21-1, the J call TRBJ2-3; the D call in the table, TRBD2, was not verified against the DNA. TRBV21-1 is a listed pseudogene. There are 18 residues in the CDR3.

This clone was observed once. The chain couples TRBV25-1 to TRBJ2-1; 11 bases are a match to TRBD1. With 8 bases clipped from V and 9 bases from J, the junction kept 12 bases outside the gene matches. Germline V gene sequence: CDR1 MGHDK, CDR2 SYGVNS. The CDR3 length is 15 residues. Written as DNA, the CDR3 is TGTGCCAGCGGCCCGGACAGGGGGCCGTTTGGTGAGCAGTTCTTC. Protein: CASGPDRGPFGEQFF.

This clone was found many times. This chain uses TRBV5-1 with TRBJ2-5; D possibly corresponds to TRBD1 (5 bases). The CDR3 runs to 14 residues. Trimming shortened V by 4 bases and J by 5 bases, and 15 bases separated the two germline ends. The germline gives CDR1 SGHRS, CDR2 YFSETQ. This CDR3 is CASSPNGAWETQYF. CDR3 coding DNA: TGCGCCAGCAGCCCTAATGGGGCCTGGGAGACCCAGTACTTC. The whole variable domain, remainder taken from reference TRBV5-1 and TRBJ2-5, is KAGVTQTPRYLIKTRGQQVTLSCSPISGHRSVSWYQQTPGQGLQFLFEYFSETQRNKGNFPGRFSGRQFSNSRSEMNVSTLELGDSALYLCASSPNGAWETQYFGPGTRLLVL.